A single sample gave rise to the 27 T cell receptor beta chains below, sequenced in a study of CD8+ T cells in alopecia areata. Following extraction, RNA underwent reverse transcription to cDNA, which served as the sequencing template. Measured with immunoSEQ multiplex PCR; TCRdb has only the in-frame clones, and not every one. The repertoire holds around 82,000 clones, with approximately 50% as singletons. The specimen was NKG2D-high CD8+ T cells sorted from blood. These receptors originate from a human donor with alopecia areata.

This clone was seen a handful of times. The V call is TRBV10-3, the J call TRBJ2-1; the D is unclear. The germline V gene encodes CDR1 ENHRY and CDR2 SYGVKD. The CDR3 has 11 residues. The germline V and J ends were trimmed by 0 bases and 10 bases, with 4 bases remaining between them. Here the CDR3 reads CAISESYEQFF. The CDR3 DNA is TGTGCCATCAGTGAGTCCTACGAGCAGTTCTTC.

The chain recombines TRBV10-2 with TRBJ2-1; 9 bases agree with TRBD2. CDR1 WSHSY and CDR2 SAAADI come from the germline V gene. This CDR3 is built from 13 residues. After removal of 8 bases from V and 10 bases from J, the junction contained 9 bases not matched to a gene. As DNA, the CDR3 is TGCGCCAGCTGGACTAGCGTCATGGAGGAGCAGTTCTTC. It encodes CASWTSVMEEQFF.

The rearrangement uses TRBV19 and TRBJ1-2; the match to TRBD1 covers 9 bases. This CDR3 is 14 amino acids long. V gave up 4 bases and J gave up 6 bases; unmatched junction bases: 6. From germline, CDR1 is LNHDA and CDR2 SQIVND (reference sequence). CDR3 bases: TGTGCCAGTAGTAAACGGACAGGGGCGGATGGCTACACCTTC. This codes for CASSKRTGADGYTF. Looking up the rest from reference TRBV19 and TRBJ1-2 gives the full variable domain: DGGITQSPKYLFRKEGQNVTLSCEQNLNHDAMYWYRQDPGQGLRLIYYSQIVNDFQKGDIAEGYSVSREKKESFPLTVTSAQKNPTAFYLCASSKRTGADGYTFGSGTRLTVV.

This clone appeared a few times. The rearrangement joins TRBV19 to TRBJ2-7; tentative D call: TRBD2 (6 bases). The CDR3 has 13 amino acids. V lost 0 bases and J lost 7, with 10 bases in between. The germline gives CDR1 LNHDA, CDR2 SQIVND (reference sequence). Written as DNA, the CDR3 is TGTGCCAGTAGTATAGACGGAGGGAATGAGCAGTACTTC. This translates into CASSIDGGNEQYF. Filled out from reference TRBV19 and TRBJ2-7, the complete variable domain reads DGGITQSPKYLFRKEGQNVTLSCEQNLNHDAMYWYRQDPGQGLRLIYYSQIVNDFQKGDIAEGYSVSREKKESFPLTVTSAQKNPTAFYLCASSIDGGNEQYFGPGTRLTVT.

This clone came up a few times. V and J are TRBV29-1 and TRBJ2-1; 10 bases align to TRBD2. CDR3 length equals 15 residues. The germline V gene encodes CDR1 SQVTM and CDR2 ANQGSEA. With V trimmed by 6 bases and J by 3 bases, 8 bases remained unmatched. Written as DNA, the CDR3 is TGCAGCGTAACGTCCGGACTAGCGGTCTACAATGAGCAGTTCTTC. This gives the protein CSVTSGLAVYNEQFF.

By sample share, this clone is medium-sized. The V and J genes are TRBV7-9 and TRBJ2-1, with D unclear. The CDR3 is 12 amino acids. CDR1 SEHNR and CDR2 FQNEAQ come from the germline V gene (reference sequence). V lost 3 bases and J lost 10, with 10 bases in between. This chain's CDR3 is CASSFMSSEQFF. CDR3 DNA sequence: TGTGCCAGCAGCTTCATGAGTTCGGAGCAGTTCTTC.

The V call is TRBV25-1, the J call TRBJ2-7; 7 nucleotides align to TRBD1. From germline, CDR1 is MGHDK and CDR2 SYGVNS. The V gene end was trimmed by 7 bases and the J gene end by 4 bases; junction bases not matched to a gene: 13. The CDR3 spans 15 residues. The CDR3 DNA follows: TGTGCCAGCATTCCCAAGGGGGACAGATATTACGAGCAGTACTTC. Translating gives CASIPKGDRYYEQYF.

The chain couples TRBV19 to TRBJ2-1; 8 bases line up with TRBD1. After removal of 5 bases from V and 0 bases from J, the junction contained 9 bases not matched to a gene. The CDR3 consists of 17 residues. Germline CDR1 is LNHDA and CDR2 is SQIVND (reference sequence). CDR3 in amino acids: CASSANDRGGSYNEQFF. Here the CDR3 DNA reads TGTGCCAGTAGTGCCAACGACAGGGGTGGCTCCTACAATGAGCAGTTCTTC.

This clone was seen more than once but under ten times. The chain employs TRBV9 and TRBJ2-3; a possible D gene is TRBD2 (6 bases). This CDR3 has 14 amino acids. Germline V gives CDR1 SGDLS, CDR2 YYNGEE. V was pared by 3 bases and J by 4 bases, with 12 bases between. CDR3 bases: TGTGCCAGCAGCGACGAGGGACTTCCAGATACGCAGTATTTT. This translates into CASSDEGLPDTQYF.

This rearrangement joins TRBV27 to TRBJ2-1; D ambiguous. CDR1 is MNHEY, CDR2 SMNVEV, per germline (reference sequence). Trimming removed 0 bases at V and 9 bases at J, with 9 bases between. This CDR3 is 13 amino acids long. CDR3 residues: CASSLSGWGEQFF. CDR3 sequence (DNA): TGTGCCAGCAGTTTATCCGGGTGGGGTGAGCAGTTCTTC.

In its sample, this clone was seen a few times. The chain couples TRBV5-4 to TRBJ2-5; possibly TRBD1 for D (6 bases). Germline loops: CDR1 SGHNT, CDR2 YYREEE (reference sequence). Trimming removed 6 bases from V and 4 bases from J, with 16 bases in between. The CDR3 covers 14 residues. Written as DNA, the CDR3 is TGTGCCAGCAAACAGGGTGGTTCTGGAGAGACCCAGTACTTC. Protein: CASKQGGSGETQYF.

J is TRBJ2-1 and V is TRBV29-1, with a weak D call TRBD1 (5 bases). Trimming shortened V by 6 bases and J by 7 bases, and 10 bases separated the two germline ends. The CDR3 is 11 amino acids. Germline assignment: CDR1 SQVTM and CDR2 ANQGSEA. The CDR3 protein is CSVQGRNEQFF. The CDR3 DNA reads TGCAGCGTCCAGGGTCGGAATGAGCAGTTCTTC.

This chain connects TRBV4-2 to TRBJ2-3; D is uncertain. CDR1 LGHNA and CDR2 YNFKEQ come from the germline V gene. CDR3 length: 14 residues. The V end lost 3 bases, the J end lost 6 bases, and 13 bases lay between the germline ends. This CDR3 reads CASSHQYPPDTQYF. CDR3 coding DNA: TGTGCCAGCAGCCACCAATATCCCCCGGATACGCAGTATTTT.

The gene calls are TRBV28 and TRBJ1-6; D may be TRBD1 (5 bases). Per germline, CDR1 MDHEN and CDR2 SYDVKM. Deletions cut 8 bases from V and 7 bases from J, with 18 bases between. The CDR3 is 15 residues long. In DNA form, the CDR3 reads TGTGCCAGCGGGCCGGAAGGGACGAGGAATTCACCCCTCCACTTT. Amino acids: CASGPEGTRNSPLHF.

V and J are TRBV30 and TRBJ2-4; no clear D gene. The CDR3 is 11 amino acids. Looked up from germline, CDR1 is GTSNPN and CDR2 is SVGIG (reference sequence). Trimming removed 2 bases from V and 7 bases from J, with 6 bases in between. The CDR3 reads CAWSRLNIQYF. CDR3 DNA sequence: TGTGCCTGGAGTCGTTTGAACATTCAGTACTTC.

The V call is TRBV27, the J call TRBJ2-7, with D maybe TRBD2 (5 bases). The V end lost 3 bases, the J end lost 2 bases, and 17 bases lay between the germline ends. This CDR3 spans 16 amino acids. CDR1 is MNHEY, CDR2 SMNVEV, per germline (reference sequence). This chain's CDR3 is CASSLGAVRGTYEQYF. The CDR3 nucleotides are TGTGCCAGCAGTTTGGGCGCGGTCCGAGGGACCTACGAGCAGTACTTC.

This clone was observed a handful of times. The genes are TRBV28 and TRBJ2-7, with D unresolved. The CDR3 consists of 12 residues. The germline V gene has CDR1 MDHEN and CDR2 SYDVKM. V was cut by 5 bases and J by 3 bases, with 8 bases left in between. As DNA, the CDR3 is TGTGCCAGCAGTCCCCTGGTCTACGAGCAGTACTTC. This sequence encodes CASSPLVYEQYF.

This clone turned up a few times. The V gene is TRBV12-5, the J gene TRBJ2-1; the match to TRBD2 covers 7 bases. From germline, CDR1 is LGHNT and CDR2 FRNRAP. This CDR3 spans 13 amino acids. V lost 1 base, J lost 9 bases, and 3 bases stayed unmatched. The CDR3 DNA is TGTGCTAGTGGTTTGGACGGGGAGGGTGAGCAGTTCTTC. This encodes CASGLDGEGEQFF.

The chain is built from TRBV7-4 and TRBJ1-2; 7 nucleotides match TRBD1. The germline V gene has CDR1 SGHVT and CDR2 SQSDAQ. The CDR3 length is 16 residues. J lost 5 bases, V lost 4 bases, and 13 bases had no gene match. CDR3 sequence: CASSYLLNRGWYGYTF. The CDR3 bases are TGTGCCAGCAGCTACTTACTCAACAGGGGTTGGTATGGCTACACCTTC.

This clone showed up just once. The CDR3, as DNA: TGTGCCAGCAGCTTAGCATCGGGCACAGATACGCAGTATTTT. Protein product: CASSLASGTDTQYF. The chain employs TRBV7-9 and TRBJ2-3, with D unclear. Between the trimmed V and J ends, which lost 0 bases and 1 base, there was a span of 5 bases. From germline, CDR1 is SEHNR and CDR2 FQNEAQ (reference sequence). The CDR3 sequence is 14 residues long.

V gene TRBV6-5 combines with J gene TRBJ1-2; possibly TRBD1 for D (5 bases). This CDR3 contains 13 residues. V gave up 7 bases and J gave up 2 bases, with 11 bases separating them. Per the germline V gene, CDR1 is MNHEY and CDR2 is SVGAGI. The CDR3 DNA sequence: TGTGCCAGCACCACGACAGACAACTATGGCTACACCTTC. It specifies CASTTTDNYGYTF.

The V gene is TRBV29-1, the J gene TRBJ1-2; no clear D. Germline CDR1 is SQVTM and CDR2 is ANQGSEA. Trimming shortened V by 1 base and J by 8 bases, and 8 bases separated the two germline ends. The CDR3 sequence is 11 residues long. The CDR3 coding sequence is TGCAGCGTTGAAGGGCGGAGAGGCTACACCTTC. Its translation is CSVEGRRGYTF.

The chain joins TRBV6-5 to TRBJ2-7; D remains ambiguous. This CDR3 spans 14 amino acids. The germline gives CDR1 MNHEY, CDR2 SVGAGI. Trimming removed 2 bases at V and 5 bases at J, with 13 bases between. CDR3 bases: TGTGCCAGCAGTTACAGAGAGGAAGGAAACGAGCAGTACTTC. It codes for CASSYREEGNEQYF.

This rearrangement joins TRBV7-9 to TRBJ2-7; D ambiguous. Germline V gene sequence: CDR1 SEHNR, CDR2 FQNEAQ (reference sequence). This CDR3 is built from 15 residues. V lost 1 base, J lost 1 base, and 11 bases lay in between. CDR3 DNA: TGTGCCAGCAGCTTAGGGACGGAGAATTCCTACGAGCAGTACTTC. Its translation is CASSLGTENSYEQYF. Together with reference TRBV7-9 and TRBJ2-7, the CDR3 gives the full variable domain: DTGVSQNPRHKITKRGQNVTFRCDPISEHNRLYWYRQTLGQGPEFLTYFQNEAQLEKSRLLSDRFSAERPKGSFSTLEIQRTEQGDSAMYLCASSLGTENSYEQYFGPGTRLTVT.

This chain's CDR3 is CASSPGQPNQPQHF. The DNA of the CDR3 is TGTGCCAGCAGTCCCGGACAGCCCAATCAGCCCCAGCATTTT. The V gene is TRBV27, the J gene TRBJ1-5; a weak D match, TRBD1 (6 bases). The CDR3 is 14 amino acids. V was shortened by 5 bases and J by 3 bases, with 11 bases between the two germline ends. CDR1 and CDR2 (germline): MNHEY, SMNVEV (reference sequence).

This clone was seen a few times. CDR3 protein: CASKNEGGETQYF. The CDR3 nucleotides read TGTGCCAGCAAGAACGAAGGGGGAGAGACCCAGTACTTC. V gene TRBV7-9 combines with J gene TRBJ2-5; TRBD1 is a possible D gene (6 bases). Trimming removed 7 bases from V and 4 bases from J, with 13 bases in between. The CDR3 spans 13 residues. CDR1 SEHNR and CDR2 FQNEAQ come from the germline V gene (reference sequence).

This clone was recorded a few times. The J gene is TRBJ2-7, the V gene TRBV10-2, with D perhaps matching TRBD1 (5 bases). Germline V lookup: CDR1 WSHSY, CDR2 SAAADI. V lost 5 bases, J lost 3 bases, and 5 bases lay in between. The CDR3 consists of 11 residues. CDR3 coding DNA: TGCGCCAGCAGTACAGGCTACGAGCAGTACTTC. Residues: CASSTGYEQYF.